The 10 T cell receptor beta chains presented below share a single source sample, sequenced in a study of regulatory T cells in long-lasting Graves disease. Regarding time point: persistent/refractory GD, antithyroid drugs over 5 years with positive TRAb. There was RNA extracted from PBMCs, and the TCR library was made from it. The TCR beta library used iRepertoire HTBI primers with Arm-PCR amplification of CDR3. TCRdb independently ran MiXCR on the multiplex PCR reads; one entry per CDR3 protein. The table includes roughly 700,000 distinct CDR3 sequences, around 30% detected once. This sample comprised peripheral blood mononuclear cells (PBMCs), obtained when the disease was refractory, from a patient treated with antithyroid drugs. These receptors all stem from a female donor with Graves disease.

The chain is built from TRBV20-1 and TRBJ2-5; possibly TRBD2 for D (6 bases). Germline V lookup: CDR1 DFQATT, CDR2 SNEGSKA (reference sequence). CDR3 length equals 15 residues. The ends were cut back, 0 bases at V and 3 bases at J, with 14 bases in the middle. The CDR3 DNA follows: TGCAGTGCTAGAGATTCGGGAGTCGGAAAAGAGACCCAGTACTTC. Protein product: CSARDSGVGKETQYF.

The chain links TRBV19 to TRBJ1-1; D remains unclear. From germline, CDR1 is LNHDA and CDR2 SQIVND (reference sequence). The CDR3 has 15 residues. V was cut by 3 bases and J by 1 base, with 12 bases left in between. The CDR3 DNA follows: TGTGCCAGTAGTATCCCCGGCGGCTCGAACACTGAAGCTTTCTTT. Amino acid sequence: CASSIPGGSNTEAFF. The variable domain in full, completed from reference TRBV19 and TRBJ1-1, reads DGGITQSPKYLFRKEGQNVTLSCEQNLNHDAMYWYRQDPGQGLRLIYYSQIVNDFQKGDIAEGYSVSREKKESFPLTVTSAQKNPTAFYLCASSIPGGSNTEAFFGQGTRLTVV.

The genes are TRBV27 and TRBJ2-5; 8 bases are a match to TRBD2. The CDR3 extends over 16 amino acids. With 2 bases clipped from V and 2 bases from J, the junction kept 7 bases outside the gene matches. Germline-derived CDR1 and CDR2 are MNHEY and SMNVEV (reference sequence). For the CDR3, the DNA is TGTGCCAGCAGTTTAGTCGTAGCGGGACCACAAGAGACCCAGTACTTC. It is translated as CASSLVVAGPQETQYF.

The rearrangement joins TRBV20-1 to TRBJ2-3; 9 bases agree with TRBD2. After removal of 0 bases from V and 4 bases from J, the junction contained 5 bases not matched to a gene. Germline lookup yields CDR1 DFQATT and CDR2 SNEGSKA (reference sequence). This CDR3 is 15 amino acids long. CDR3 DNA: TGCAGTGCTAGAGATGCGGGACTAGCCCCAGATACGCAGTATTTT. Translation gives CSARDAGLAPDTQYF.

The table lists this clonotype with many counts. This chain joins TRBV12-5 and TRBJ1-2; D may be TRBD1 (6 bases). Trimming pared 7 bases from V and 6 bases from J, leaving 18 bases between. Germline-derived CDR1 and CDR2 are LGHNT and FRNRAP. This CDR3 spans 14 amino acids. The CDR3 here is CASVFGQSSDGYTF. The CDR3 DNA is TGTGCTAGTGTCTTCGGACAGAGCTCTGATGGCTACACCTTC.

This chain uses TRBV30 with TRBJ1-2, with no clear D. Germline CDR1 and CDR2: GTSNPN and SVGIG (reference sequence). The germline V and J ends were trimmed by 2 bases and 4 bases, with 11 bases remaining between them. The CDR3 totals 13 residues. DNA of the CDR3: TGTGCCTGGAGTCTGGCAGAGGCCTATGGCTACACCTTC. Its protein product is CAWSLAEAYGYTF.

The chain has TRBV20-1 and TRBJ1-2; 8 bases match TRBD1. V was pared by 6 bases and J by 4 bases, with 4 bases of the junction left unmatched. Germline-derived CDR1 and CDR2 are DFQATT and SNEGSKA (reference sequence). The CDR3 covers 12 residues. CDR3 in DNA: TGCAGTGCCTCTGGACAGGGCTATGGCTACACCTTC. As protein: CSASGQGYGYTF.

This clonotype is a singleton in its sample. CDR3 DNA: TGTGCCAGCAGATCACTGGTTATAACAGGGGAGCACTATGGCTACACCTTC. Its translation: CASRSLVITGEHYGYTF. The chain carries TRBV27 and TRBJ1-2, with TRBD1 matching 7 bases. This CDR3 comprises 17 residues. Losses at the gene ends were 6 bases for V and 3 bases for J; bases not matched to a gene: 16. Germline V gives CDR1 MNHEY, CDR2 SMNVEV (reference sequence).

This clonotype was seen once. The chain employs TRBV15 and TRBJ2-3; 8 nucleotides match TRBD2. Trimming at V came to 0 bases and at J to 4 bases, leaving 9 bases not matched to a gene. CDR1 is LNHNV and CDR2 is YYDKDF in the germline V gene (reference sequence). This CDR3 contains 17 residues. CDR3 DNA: TGTGCCACCAGCAGAGATTCCGGGAGGGCCAGCTCAGATACGCAGTATTTT. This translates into CATSRDSGRASSDTQYF.

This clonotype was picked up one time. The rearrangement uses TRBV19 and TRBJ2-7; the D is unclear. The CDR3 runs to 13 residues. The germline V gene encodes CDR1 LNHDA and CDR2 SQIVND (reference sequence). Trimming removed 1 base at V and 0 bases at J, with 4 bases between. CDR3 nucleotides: TGTGCCAGTAGTATAGCAGTCTCCTACGAGCAGTACTTC. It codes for CASSIAVSYEQYF.